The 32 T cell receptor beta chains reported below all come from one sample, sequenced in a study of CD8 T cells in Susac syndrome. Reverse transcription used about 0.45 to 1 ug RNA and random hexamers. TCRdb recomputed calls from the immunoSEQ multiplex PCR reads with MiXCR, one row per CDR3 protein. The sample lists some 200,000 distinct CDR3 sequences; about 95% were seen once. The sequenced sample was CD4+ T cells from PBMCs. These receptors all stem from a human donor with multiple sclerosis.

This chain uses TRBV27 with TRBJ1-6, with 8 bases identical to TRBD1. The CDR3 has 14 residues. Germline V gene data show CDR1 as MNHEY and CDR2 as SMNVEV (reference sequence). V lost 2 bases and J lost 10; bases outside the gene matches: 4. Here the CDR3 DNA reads TGTGCCAGCAGTTTAAACAGGGGGGCATCACCCCTCCACTTT. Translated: CASSLNRGASPLHF.

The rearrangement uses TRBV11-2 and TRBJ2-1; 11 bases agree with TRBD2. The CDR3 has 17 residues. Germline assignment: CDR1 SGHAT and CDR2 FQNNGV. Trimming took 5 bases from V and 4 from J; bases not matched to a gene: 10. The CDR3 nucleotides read TGTGCCAGCAGCCGTAGCCGGGCTAGCGGGGGGTACAATGAGCAGTTCTTC. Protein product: CASSRSRASGGYNEQFF.

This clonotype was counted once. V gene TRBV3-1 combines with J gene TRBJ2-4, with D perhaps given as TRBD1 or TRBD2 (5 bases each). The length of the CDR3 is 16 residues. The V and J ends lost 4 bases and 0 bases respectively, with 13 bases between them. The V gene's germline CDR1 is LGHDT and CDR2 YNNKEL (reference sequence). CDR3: CASSPDRGVAKNIQYF. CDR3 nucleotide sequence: TGTGCCAGCAGCCCCGATCGAGGGGTAGCCAAAAACATTCAGTACTTC.

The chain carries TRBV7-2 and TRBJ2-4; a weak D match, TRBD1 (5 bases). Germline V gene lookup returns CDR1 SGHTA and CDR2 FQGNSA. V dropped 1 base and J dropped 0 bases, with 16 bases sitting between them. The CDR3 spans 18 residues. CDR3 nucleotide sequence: TGTGCCAGCAGCTTAGAGCTGGGGCGTACTCTAGCCAAAAACATTCAGTACTTC. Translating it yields CASSLELGRTLAKNIQYF.

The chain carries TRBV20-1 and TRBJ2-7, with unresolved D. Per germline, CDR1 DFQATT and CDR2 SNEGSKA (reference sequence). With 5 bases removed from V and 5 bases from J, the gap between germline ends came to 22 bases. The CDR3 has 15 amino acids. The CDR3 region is CSALTRILVPDEQYF. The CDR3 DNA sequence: TGCAGTGCTTTGACACGGATCCTGGTTCCGGACGAGCAGTACTTC.

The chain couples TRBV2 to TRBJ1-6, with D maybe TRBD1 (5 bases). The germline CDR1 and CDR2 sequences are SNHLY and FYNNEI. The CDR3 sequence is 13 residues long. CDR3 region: CASMDGASSPLHF. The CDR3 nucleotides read TGTGCGTCAATGGACGGGGCGAGTTCACCCCTCCACTTT.

CDR3 sequence: CSTRQMNTEAFF. The CDR3 region has the DNA TGCAGCACCAGACAGATGAACACTGAAGCTTTCTTT. This rearrangement joins TRBV29-1 to TRBJ1-1; TRBD1 is a possible D gene (5 bases). The ends were cut back, 8 bases at V and 0 bases at J, with 10 bases in the middle. Germline V lookup: CDR1 SQVTM, CDR2 ANQGSEA. CDR3 length equals 12 residues.

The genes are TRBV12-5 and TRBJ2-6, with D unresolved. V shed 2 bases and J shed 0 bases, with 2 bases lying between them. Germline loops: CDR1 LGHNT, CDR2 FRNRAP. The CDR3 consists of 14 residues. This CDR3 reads CASGLLSGANVLTF. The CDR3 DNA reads TGTGCTAGTGGTTTGCTCTCTGGGGCCAACGTCCTGACTTTC.

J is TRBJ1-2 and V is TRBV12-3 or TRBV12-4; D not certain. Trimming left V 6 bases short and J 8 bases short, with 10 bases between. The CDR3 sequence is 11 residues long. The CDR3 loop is CASSTSSGYTF. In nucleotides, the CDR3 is TGTGCCAGCAGCACGAGTAGCGGCTACACCTTC.

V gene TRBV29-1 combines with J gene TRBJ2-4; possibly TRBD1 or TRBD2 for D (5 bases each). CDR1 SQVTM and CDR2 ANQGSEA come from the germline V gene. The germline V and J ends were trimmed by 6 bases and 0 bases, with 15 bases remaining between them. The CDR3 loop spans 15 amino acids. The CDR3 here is CSVEGGGLAKNIQYF. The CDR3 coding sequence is TGCAGCGTCGAGGGTGGGGGTTTAGCCAAAAACATTCAGTACTTC. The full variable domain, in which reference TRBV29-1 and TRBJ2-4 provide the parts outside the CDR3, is SAVISQKPSRDICQRGTSLTIQCQVDSQVTMMFWYRQQPGQSLTLIATANQGSEATYESGFVIDKFPISRPNLTFSTLTVSNMSPEDSSIYLCSVEGGGLAKNIQYFGAGTRLSVL.

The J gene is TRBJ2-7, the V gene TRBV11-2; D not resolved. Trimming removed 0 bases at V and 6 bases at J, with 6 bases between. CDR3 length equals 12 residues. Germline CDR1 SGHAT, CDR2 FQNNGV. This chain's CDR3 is CASSLDLIEQYF. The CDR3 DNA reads TGTGCCAGCAGCTTAGATCTGATCGAGCAGTACTTC.

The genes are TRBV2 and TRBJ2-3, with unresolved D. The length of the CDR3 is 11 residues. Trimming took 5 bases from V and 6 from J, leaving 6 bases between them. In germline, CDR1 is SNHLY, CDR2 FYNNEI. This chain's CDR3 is CASSLVDTQYF. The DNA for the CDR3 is TGTGCCAGCAGTTTGGTGGATACGCAGTATTTT.

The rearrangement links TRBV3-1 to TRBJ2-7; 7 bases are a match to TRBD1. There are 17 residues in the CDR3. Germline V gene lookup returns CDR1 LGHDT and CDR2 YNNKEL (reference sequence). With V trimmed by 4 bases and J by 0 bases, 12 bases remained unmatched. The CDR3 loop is CASSLAPDRVGSYEQYF. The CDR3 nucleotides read TGTGCCAGCAGCCTCGCCCCTGACAGGGTGGGCTCCTACGAGCAGTACTTC.

The CDR3 spells CASSTTGLDTQYF. For the CDR3, the DNA is TGTGCCAGCAGTACGACAGGTTTAGATACGCAGTATTTT. This chain uses TRBV11-2 with TRBJ2-3; D possibly corresponds to TRBD1 (6 bases). V was shortened by 6 bases and J by 5 bases, with 12 bases between the two germline ends. Germline loops: CDR1 SGHAT, CDR2 FQNNGV. CDR3 length: 13 residues.

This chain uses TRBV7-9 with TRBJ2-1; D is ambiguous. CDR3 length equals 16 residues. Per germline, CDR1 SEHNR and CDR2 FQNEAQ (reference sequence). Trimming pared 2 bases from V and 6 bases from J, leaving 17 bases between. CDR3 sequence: CASSLMGMGSGNEQFF. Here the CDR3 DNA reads TGTGCCAGCAGCTTAATGGGCATGGGTTCGGGCAATGAGCAGTTCTTC.

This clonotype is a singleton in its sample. CDR3 nucleotides: TGCAGTGCTACACACAAGACAGGATACGAAGCTTTCTTT. It is translated as CSATHKTGYEAFF. J is TRBJ1-1 and V is TRBV20-1, with D perhaps matching TRBD1 (6 bases). The V gene lost 4 bases and the J gene lost 8 bases, with 17 bases spanning the gap. The CDR3 contains 13 residues. Germline CDR1 is DFQATT and CDR2 is SNEGSKA (reference sequence).

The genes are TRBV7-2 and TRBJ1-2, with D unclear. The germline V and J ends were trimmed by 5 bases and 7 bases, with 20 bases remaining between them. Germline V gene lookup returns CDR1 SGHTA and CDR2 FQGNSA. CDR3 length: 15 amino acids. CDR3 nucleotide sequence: TGTGCCAGCAGCCCCCAATGGACCGGATTGTCTGGCTACACCTTC. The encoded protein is CASSPQWTGLSGYTF.

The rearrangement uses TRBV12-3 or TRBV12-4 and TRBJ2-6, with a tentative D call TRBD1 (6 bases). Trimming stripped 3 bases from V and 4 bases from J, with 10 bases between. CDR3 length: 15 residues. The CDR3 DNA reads TGTGCCAGCAGTTTTCAGGGGTTAGGGGCCAACGTCCTGACTTTC. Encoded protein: CASSFQGLGANVLTF.

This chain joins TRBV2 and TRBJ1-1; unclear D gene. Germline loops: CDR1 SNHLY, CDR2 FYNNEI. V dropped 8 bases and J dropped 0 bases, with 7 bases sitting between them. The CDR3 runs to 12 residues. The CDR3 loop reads CASPALNTEAFF. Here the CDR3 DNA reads TGTGCCAGCCCCGCCCTGAACACTGAAGCTTTCTTT.

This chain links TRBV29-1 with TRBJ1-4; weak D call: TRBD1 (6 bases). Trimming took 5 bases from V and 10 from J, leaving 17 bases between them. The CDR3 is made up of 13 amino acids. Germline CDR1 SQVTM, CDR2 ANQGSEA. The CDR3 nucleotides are TGCAGCGTTCCGACAGGCGATCGAGCAAAACTGTTTTTT. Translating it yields CSVPTGDRAKLFF.

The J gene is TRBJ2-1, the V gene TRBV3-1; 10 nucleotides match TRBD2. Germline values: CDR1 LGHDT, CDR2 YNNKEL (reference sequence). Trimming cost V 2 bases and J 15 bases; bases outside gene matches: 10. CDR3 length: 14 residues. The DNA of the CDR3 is TGTGCCAGCAGCCAAAGCGCTAGCGGGAGTGTGGGGTTCTTC. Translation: CASSQSASGSVGFF.

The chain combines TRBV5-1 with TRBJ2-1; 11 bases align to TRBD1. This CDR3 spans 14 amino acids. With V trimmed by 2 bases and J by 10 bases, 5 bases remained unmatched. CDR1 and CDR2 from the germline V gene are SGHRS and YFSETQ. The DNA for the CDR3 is TGCGCCAGCAGCTTCGGACAGGGGGCTTACGAGCAGTTCTTC. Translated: CASSFGQGAYEQFF.

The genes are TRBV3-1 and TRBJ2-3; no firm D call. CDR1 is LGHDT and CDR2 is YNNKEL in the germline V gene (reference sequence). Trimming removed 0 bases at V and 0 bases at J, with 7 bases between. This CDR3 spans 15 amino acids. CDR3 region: CASSQDARSTDTQYF. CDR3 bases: TGTGCCAGCAGCCAAGATGCTCGGAGCACAGATACGCAGTATTTT.

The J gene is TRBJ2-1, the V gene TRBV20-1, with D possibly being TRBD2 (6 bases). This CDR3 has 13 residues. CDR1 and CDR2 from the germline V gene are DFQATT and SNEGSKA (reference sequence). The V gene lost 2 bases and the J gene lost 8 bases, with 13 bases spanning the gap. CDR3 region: CSARLTRRDEQFF. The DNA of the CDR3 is TGCAGTGCTAGACTTACTAGGAGGGATGAGCAGTTCTTC.

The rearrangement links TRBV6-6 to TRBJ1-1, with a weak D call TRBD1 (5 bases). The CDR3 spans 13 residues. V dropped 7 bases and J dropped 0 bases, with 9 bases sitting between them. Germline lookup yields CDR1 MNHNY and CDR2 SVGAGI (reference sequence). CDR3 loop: CASTGALNTEAFF. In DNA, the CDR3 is TGTGCCAGCACCGGGGCTTTGAACACTGAAGCTTTCTTT.

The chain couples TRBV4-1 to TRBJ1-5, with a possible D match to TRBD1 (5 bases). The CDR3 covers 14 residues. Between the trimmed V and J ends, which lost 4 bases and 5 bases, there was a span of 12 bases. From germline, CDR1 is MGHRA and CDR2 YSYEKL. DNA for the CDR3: TGCGCCAGCAGCCCGGGACGGAAGGATCAGCCCCAGCATTTT. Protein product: CASSPGRKDQPQHF.

The CDR3 DNA sequence: TGCAGTGCTAGTCCCGATGGTGGCGAGCAGTACTTC. Residues: CSASPDGGEQYF. The chain uses TRBV20-1 and TRBJ2-7; no reliable D call. V lost 3 bases and J lost 6, with 12 bases in between. CDR1 and CDR2 from the germline V gene are DFQATT and SNEGSKA (reference sequence). This CDR3 contains 12 residues.

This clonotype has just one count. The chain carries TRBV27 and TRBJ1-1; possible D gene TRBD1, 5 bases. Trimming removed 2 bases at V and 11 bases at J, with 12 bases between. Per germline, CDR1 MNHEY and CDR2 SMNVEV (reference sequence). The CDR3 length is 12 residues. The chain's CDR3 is CASSLIGGEAFF. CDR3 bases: TGTGCCAGCAGTTTAATTGGGGGGGAGGCTTTCTTT.

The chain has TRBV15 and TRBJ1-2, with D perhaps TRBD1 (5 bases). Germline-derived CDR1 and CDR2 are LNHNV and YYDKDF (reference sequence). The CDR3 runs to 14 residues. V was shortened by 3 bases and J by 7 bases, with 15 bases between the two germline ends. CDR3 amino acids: CATSRDTRGGGYTF. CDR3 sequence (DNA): TGTGCCACCAGCAGGGATACTAGGGGCGGTGGCTACACCTTC. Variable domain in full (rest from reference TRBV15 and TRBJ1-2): DAMVIQNPRYQVTQFGKPVTLSCSQTLNHNVMYWYQQKSSQAPKLLFHYYDKDFNNEADTPDNFQSRRPNTSFCFLDIRSPGLGDTAMYLCATSRDTRGGGYTFGSGTRLTVV.

The CDR3 sequence: CASTRGHSKSGANVLTF. In DNA, the CDR3 is TGTGCCAGCACTCGCGGGCATTCCAAGTCTGGGGCCAACGTCCTGACTTTC. The rearrangement joins TRBV25-1 to TRBJ2-6; D is perhaps TRBD2 (5 bases). Germline V gives CDR1 MGHDK, CDR2 SYGVNS. Trimming took 7 bases from V and 1 from J, leaving 17 bases between them. The CDR3 length is 17 residues.

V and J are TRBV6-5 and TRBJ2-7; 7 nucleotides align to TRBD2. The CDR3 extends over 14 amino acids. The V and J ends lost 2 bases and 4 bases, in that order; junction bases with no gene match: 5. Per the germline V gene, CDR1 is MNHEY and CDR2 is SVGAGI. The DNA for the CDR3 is TGTGCCAGCAGTTACGCGGGAGTCGGGTACGAGCAGTACTTC. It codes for CASSYAGVGYEQYF.

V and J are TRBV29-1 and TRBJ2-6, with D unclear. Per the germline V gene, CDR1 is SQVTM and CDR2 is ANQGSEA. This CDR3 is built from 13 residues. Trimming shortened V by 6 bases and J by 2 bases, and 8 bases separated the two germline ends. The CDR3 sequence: CSVERPGANVLTF. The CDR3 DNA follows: TGCAGCGTAGAAAGACCTGGGGCCAACGTCCTGACTTTC.